Shown below are 13 T cell receptor beta chains from a single sample sequenced in a study of cytomegalovirus exposure and HLA in healthy donors. The PCR ran on 60 Vbeta and 13 Jbeta primers. Data came from immunoSEQ multiplex PCR; TCRdb stores just in-frame clones and leaves some out. This table holds 110,000 or so clones, 60% to 80% found once. What was sequenced was PBMCs. The receptors come from a man between 18 and 35 years old in good health and CMV-seropositive.

The rearrangement joins TRBV18 to TRBJ1-2; 9 bases align to TRBD1. The V segment lost 0 bases and the J segment 5 bases; nucleotides outside the gene matches: 1. This CDR3 has 14 residues. Germline CDR1 reads KGHSH; CDR2 reads LQKENI. As DNA, the CDR3 is TGTGCCAGCTCACCACCCGGACAGGGGTATGGCTACACCTTC. It encodes CASSPPGQGYGYTF.

This chain joins TRBV11-2 and TRBJ1-1, with unresolved D. The germline gives CDR1 SGHAT, CDR2 FQNNGV. V gave up 1 base and J gave up 3 bases, with 12 bases separating them. This CDR3 has 15 amino acids. The CDR3 sequence is CASSLVAGSYTEAFF. DNA for the CDR3: TGTGCCAGCAGCTTAGTTGCAGGCTCCTACACTGAAGCTTTCTTT.

The V call is TRBV7-9, the J call TRBJ2-1; TRBD2 might be the D (6 bases). This CDR3 has 13 residues. With 0 bases removed from V and 7 bases from J, the gap between germline ends came to 7 bases. Germline V gene lookup returns CDR1 SEHNR and CDR2 FQNEAQ (reference sequence). DNA for the CDR3: TGTGCCAGCAGCTTAGCAGGGAGGAATGAGCAGTTCTTC. It codes for CASSLAGRNEQFF.

This chain uses TRBV5-1 with TRBJ2-4, with no clear D. The CDR3 totals 15 residues. In germline, CDR1 is SGHRS, CDR2 YFSETQ. V was pared by 0 bases and J by 6 bases, with 13 bases between. CDR3 sequence: CASSLGGGSRNIQYF. CDR3 DNA sequence: TGCGCCAGCAGCTTGGGTGGCGGATCCCGAAACATTCAGTACTTC.

V and J are TRBV6-6 and TRBJ2-7; D uncertain. In germline, CDR1 is MNHNY, CDR2 SVGAGI (reference sequence). V lost 4 bases and J 4 bases, leaving 17 bases between the germline ends. The CDR3 consists of 15 residues. DNA for the CDR3: TGTGCCAGCAGTTCGCCTGAAACGGCGGTGTACGAGCAGTACTTC. It specifies CASSSPETAVYEQYF.

V and J are TRBV11-2 and TRBJ1-6; the match to TRBD1 covers 10 bases. The CDR3 has 16 amino acids. J was trimmed by 7 bases and V by 4 bases; bases with no gene match: 7. Germline loops: CDR1 SGHAT, CDR2 FQNNGV. The chain's CDR3 is CASSSRWTGGNSPLHF. CDR3 in DNA: TGTGCCAGCAGCTCCCGCTGGACAGGGGGAAATTCACCCCTCCACTTT. The full variable domain, in which reference TRBV11-2 and TRBJ1-6 provide the parts outside the CDR3, is EAGVAQSPRYKIIEKRQSVAFWCNPISGHATLYWYQQILGQGPKLLIQFQNNGVVDDSQLPKDRFSAERLKGVDSTLKIQPAKLEDSAVYLCASSSRWTGGNSPLHFGNGTRLTVT.

The chain carries TRBV10-3 and TRBJ2-7; TRBD1 aligns across 7 bases. Unmatched junction bases numbered 8, after V lost 7 bases and J lost 2 bases. Looked up from germline, CDR1 is ENHRY and CDR2 is SYGVKD. The length of the CDR3 is 14 residues. Here the CDR3 reads CAITTGAWPYEQYF. In DNA form, the CDR3 reads TGTGCCATCACCACAGGGGCCTGGCCCTACGAGCAGTACTTC.

The CDR3 region is CAISEPGTGTSPLHF. In DNA, the CDR3 is TGTGCCATCAGTGAACCCGGGACAGGGACCTCACCCCTCCACTTT. The chain recombines TRBV10-3 with TRBJ1-6; 9 positions match TRBD1. This CDR3 contains 15 residues. CDR1 and CDR2 (germline): ENHRY, SYGVKD. With V trimmed by 3 bases and J by 10 bases, 7 bases remained unmatched.

This clone was counted between two and nine times. The chain uses TRBV6-1 and TRBJ2-7; D unclear. Trimming cost V 6 bases and J 3 bases, with 12 bases left between them. The germline gives CDR1 MNHNS, CDR2 SASEGT. CDR3 length equals 13 residues. DNA of the CDR3: TGTGCCAGCAGCCGTCTGGGCCTCTACGAGCAGTACTTC. This codes for CASSRLGLYEQYF.

The chain is built from TRBV28 and TRBJ1-2, with D possibly TRBD1 on 5 matching bases. V lost 3 bases and J 4 bases, leaving 12 bases between the germline ends. This CDR3 region has 14 residues. Germline CDR1 and CDR2: MDHEN and SYDVKM. The CDR3 DNA reads TGTGCCAGCAGTTTGGAGGGGTCGCCCTATGGCTACACCTTC. It specifies CASSLEGSPYGYTF.

The chain couples TRBV5-5 to TRBJ2-2; TRBD1 agrees at 8 bases. Looked up from germline, CDR1 is SGHKS and CDR2 is YYEKEE (reference sequence). V dropped 2 bases and J dropped 4; count of bases not matched to a gene: 10. The CDR3 consists of 17 residues. The CDR3 is CASSLRAAGGFTGELFF. The CDR3 nucleotides read TGTGCCAGCAGCTTAAGGGCCGCAGGGGGCTTCACCGGGGAGCTGTTTTTT.

The chain uses TRBV18 and TRBJ1-5; D is possibly TRBD1 (5 bases). In germline, CDR1 is KGHSH, CDR2 LQKENI. CDR3 size: 13 residues. The V and J ends lost 6 bases and 2 bases respectively, with 8 bases between them. For the CDR3, the DNA is TGTGCCAGCTCCGGGGGAGGCAATCAGCCCCAGCATTTT. The encoded protein is CASSGGGNQPQHF.

This chain links TRBV6-5 with TRBJ1-5; TRBD1 is a possible D gene (5 bases). Germline assignment: CDR1 MNHEY and CDR2 SVGAGI. The CDR3 runs to 13 residues. V lost 7 bases and J lost 4, with 11 bases in between. CDR3 in DNA: TGTGCCAGCAAGTCAGGGTCGAATCAGCCCCAGCATTTT. This translates into CASKSGSNQPQHF.